Listed here are 21 T cell receptor beta chains from one sample, sequenced in a study of response to subunit inactivated influenza vaccine. TCRdb processed the RT-PCR reads anew with MiXCR; each CDR3 protein has one entry. The sample yields around 790,000 distinct CDR3 sequences, less than 25% seen once. The sequenced sample was PBMCs from blood, obtained roughly 5 days after vaccination. The source is a man in his forties or fifties who received an inactivated influenza vaccine.

V is TRBV12-5 and J is TRBJ1-1; D may be TRBD1 (6 bases). This CDR3 has 13 residues. Germline V gene lookup returns CDR1 LGHNT and CDR2 FRNRAP. Deletions cut 1 base from V and 5 bases from J, with 8 bases between. Here the CDR3 reads CASGLGTGTEAFF. The CDR3, as DNA: TGTGCTAGTGGTTTGGGAACAGGGACTGAAGCTTTCTTT.

V is TRBV12-3 or TRBV12-4 and J is TRBJ2-5, with 11 bases fitting TRBD2. The CDR3 totals 16 residues. V lost 1 base, J lost 4 bases, and 5 bases stayed unmatched. CDR3 region: CASSLVAGGPSETQYF. DNA for the CDR3: TGTGCCAGCAGTTTAGTAGCGGGGGGGCCATCAGAGACCCAGTACTTC.

This chain links TRBV12-3 or TRBV12-4 with TRBJ1-2; D is unresolved. Deletions cut 1 base from V and 8 bases from J, with 8 bases between. The CDR3 has 12 residues. The CDR3 protein is CASSLGGVGYTF. CDR3 DNA sequence: TGTGCCAGCAGTTTAGGTGGGGTGGGCTACACCTTC.

The chain recombines TRBV5-1 with TRBJ2-1; D perhaps matches TRBD1 (6 bases). This CDR3 is 16 amino acids long. Germline CDR1 and CDR2: SGHRS and YFSETQ. V was shortened by 1 base and J by 7 bases, with 18 bases between the two germline ends. The CDR3 region is CASSLFGQGRGNEQFF. The CDR3 DNA sequence: TGCGCCAGCAGCTTGTTTGGTCAGGGGCGTGGGAATGAGCAGTTCTTC.

This sequence joins TRBV5-5 and TRBJ1-1, with 7 nucleotides matching TRBD1. V was pared by 4 bases and J by 6 bases, with 6 bases of the junction left unmatched. The germline gives CDR1 SGHKS, CDR2 YYEKEE (reference sequence). The CDR3 has 13 residues. The DNA of the CDR3 is TGTGCCAGCAGCGCGACAGGGATCCCTGAAGCTTTCTTT. Translated: CASSATGIPEAFF.

This clonotype appeared a few times. DNA of the CDR3: TGTGCCAGCAGTTTTACGGGACAGACCAATGAGCAGTTCTTC. As protein: CASSFTGQTNEQFF. The genes are TRBV6-5 and TRBJ2-1; 7 nucleotides align to TRBD1. Trimming at V came to 4 bases and at J to 6 bases, leaving 6 bases not matched to a gene. Germline-derived CDR1 and CDR2 are MNHEY and SVGAGI. The CDR3 runs to 14 residues.

J is TRBJ2-7 and V is TRBV5-5; D possibly matches TRBD1 or TRBD2 (5 bases each). Germline V gives CDR1 SGHKS, CDR2 YYEKEE (reference sequence). Trimming pared 2 bases from V and 3 bases from J, leaving 15 bases between. This CDR3 comprises 15 residues. The CDR3 spells CASSFVGGDGYEQYF. Here the CDR3 DNA reads TGTGCCAGCAGCTTCGTTGGTGGGGACGGCTACGAGCAGTACTTC.

This clonotype has only one observation. The chain recombines TRBV2 with TRBJ2-1; possibly TRBD1 for D (6 bases). V was pared by 2 bases and J by 9 bases, with 17 bases between. Per the germline V gene, CDR1 is SNHLY and CDR2 is FYNNEI. CDR3 length: 15 residues. CDR3 loop: CASSESGARSAEQFF. The CDR3 coding sequence is TGTGCCAGCAGTGAATCAGGGGCCCGTTCTGCTGAGCAGTTCTTC.

This clonotype was observed a handful of times. This chain joins TRBV20-1 and TRBJ2-1; D unresolved. Germline-derived CDR1 and CDR2 are DFQATT and SNEGSKA (reference sequence). Trimming removed 0 bases from V and 4 bases from J, with 13 bases in between. This CDR3 spans 15 amino acids. CDR3 residues: CSARDPLQSYNEQFF. Written as DNA, the CDR3 is TGCAGTGCTAGAGATCCCCTACAGAGTTACAATGAGCAGTTCTTC.

The V and J genes are TRBV29-1 and TRBJ2-5, with a tentative D call TRBD2 (6 bases). Between the trimmed V and J ends, which lost 0 bases and 5 bases, there was a span of 16 bases. Germline CDR1 is SQVTM and CDR2 is ANQGSEA. CDR3 size: 15 residues. CDR3 nucleotide sequence: TGCAGCGTTGAAGATCTTCTTACTAGCCGTGAGACCCAGTACTTC. Amino acids: CSVEDLLTSRETQYF.

The genes are TRBV11-1 and TRBJ2-7; possible D gene TRBD2, 6 bases. Trimming shortened V by 5 bases and J by 2 bases, and 25 bases separated the two germline ends. CDR1 is SGHAT and CDR2 is FQDESV in the germline V gene (reference sequence). This CDR3 is 18 amino acids long. CDR3 DNA sequence: TGTGCCAGCAGCGACATCCTGGGAGGCGAGCCGGGGACCTACGAGCAGTACTTC. Protein sequence: CASSDILGGEPGTYEQYF. Looking up the rest from reference TRBV11-1 and TRBJ2-7 gives the full variable domain: EAEVAQSPRYKITEKSQAVAFWCDPISGHATLYWYRQILGQGPELLVQFQDESVVDDSQLPKDRFSAERLKGVDSTLKIQPAELGDSAMYLCASSDILGGEPGTYEQYFGPGTRLTVT.

This clonotype has just a few counts. The V call is TRBV2, the J call TRBJ2-3; 7 bases are shared with TRBD1. Trimming at V came to 7 bases and at J to 6 bases, leaving 4 bases not matched to a gene. The CDR3 contains 12 residues. Germline V gene sequence: CDR1 SNHLY, CDR2 FYNNEI. Here the CDR3 DNA reads TGTGCCAGCATCCTCAGGGGGGATACGCAGTATTTT. Translation gives CASILRGDTQYF. Complete variable domain (other parts from reference TRBV2 and TRBJ2-3): EPEVTQTPSHQVTQMGQEVILRCVPISNHLYFYWYRQILGQKVEFLVSFYNNEISEKSEIFDDQFSVERPDGSNFTLKIRSTKLEDSAMYFCASILRGDTQYFGPGTRLTVL.

This clonotype was counted a few times. The rearrangement links TRBV6-2 or TRBV6-3 to TRBJ2-4; 9 bases line up with TRBD2. CDR1 is MNHEY, CDR2 SVGEGT, per germline. This CDR3 is 18 amino acids long. With 4 bases clipped from V and 0 bases from J, the junction kept 10 bases outside the gene matches. The DNA for the CDR3 is TGTGCCAGCAGTTTCCCGACTAGCGGAGAGGTAGCCAAAAACATTCAGTACTTC. As protein: CASSFPTSGEVAKNIQYF.

In regard to this clonotype: No conserved phenylalanine or tryptophan ends this CDR3, so it is likely a read error. The chain combines TRBV6-5 with TRBJ2-1, with a possible D match to TRBD1 (6 bases). The CDR3 has 11 amino acids. The germline V and J ends were trimmed by 5 bases and 12 bases, with 11 bases remaining between them. The germline CDR1 and CDR2 sequences are MNHEY and SVGAGI. The CDR3 DNA reads as TGTGCCAGCAGTAACGGACAGACGCAGTTCCTC. Its translation: CASSNGQTQFL.

The table lists this clonotype with a few counts. This chain links TRBV25-1 with TRBJ2-7; D may be TRBD1 or TRBD2 (5 bases each). Trimming left V 1 base short and J 7 bases short, with 8 bases between. CDR1 and CDR2 from the germline V gene are MGHDK and SYGVNS. This CDR3 spans 12 amino acids. In DNA, the CDR3 is TGTGCCAGCAGTGAATTATGGGGGGAGCAGTACTTC. It is translated as CASSELWGEQYF.

The chain joins TRBV4-1 to TRBJ2-3; 15 positions agree with TRBD2. V was clipped by 0 bases and J by 4 bases; unmatched bases: 14. The CDR3 runs to 21 residues. CDR1 is MGHRA, CDR2 YSYEKL, per germline. The CDR3 coding sequence is TGCGCCAGCAGCCAAGATCGGGGACCGGGACTAGCGGGGGGTTGGTCAGATACGCAGTATTTT. Its translation: CASSQDRGPGLAGGWSDTQYF.

This clonotype was observed a handful of times. The V and J genes are TRBV7-9 and TRBJ1-1; 8 bases map to TRBD1. CDR1 is SEHNR, CDR2 FQNEAQ, per germline (reference sequence). The CDR3 loop spans 15 amino acids. V shed 1 base, J shed 3 bases, and the junction held 4 bases outside the gene matches. The CDR3 is CASSLVQGDDTEAFF. For the CDR3, the DNA is TGTGCCAGCAGCTTAGTACAGGGGGACGACACTGAAGCTTTCTTT. The full variable domain, rest sourced from reference TRBV7-9 and TRBJ1-1, is DTGVSQNPRHKITKRGQNVTFRCDPISEHNRLYWYRQTLGQGPEFLTYFQNEAQLEKSRLLSDRFSAERPKGSFSTLEIQRTEQGDSAMYLCASSLVQGDDTEAFFGQGTRLTVV.

This clonotype showed up just once. The rearrangement links TRBV7-8 to TRBJ2-5; D is perhaps TRBD1 or TRBD2 (7 bases each). V gave up 1 base and J gave up 7 bases, with 19 bases separating them. This CDR3 region has 16 residues. From germline, CDR1 is SGHVS and CDR2 FQNEAQ. CDR3 in amino acids: CASSLGAAGAGGTQYF. DNA for the CDR3: TGTGCCAGCAGCTTAGGGGCGGCGGGGGCAGGGGGGACCCAGTACTTC.

The chain is built from TRBV5-1 and TRBJ2-5, with D possibly being TRBD1 (5 bases). Germline V lookup: CDR1 SGHRS, CDR2 YFSETQ. Between the trimmed V and J ends, which lost 5 bases and 2 bases, there was a span of 16 bases. The CDR3 consists of 15 residues. This chain's CDR3 is CASRQQTGEQETQYF. In DNA form, the CDR3 reads TGCGCCAGCAGACAACAAACAGGAGAGCAAGAGACCCAGTACTTC.

The chain couples TRBV6-1 to TRBJ2-5; D is possibly TRBD2 (6 bases). V was shortened by 6 bases and J by 0 bases, with 17 bases between the two germline ends. Germline CDR1 is MNHNS and CDR2 is SASEGT. There are 16 residues in the CDR3. CDR3 in amino acids: CASRLGTDANQETQYF. CDR3 sequence (DNA): TGTGCCAGCAGGCTCGGGACTGACGCTAACCAAGAGACCCAGTACTTC.

The V call is TRBV18, the J call TRBJ2-7, with no clear D. There are 16 residues in the CDR3. The V end lost 0 bases, the J end lost 4 bases, and 16 bases lay between the germline ends. CDR1 and CDR2 from the germline V gene are KGHSH and LQKENI. The CDR3 reads CASSPPLMSGPYEQYF. The CDR3, as DNA: TGTGCCAGCTCACCACCGTTAATGTCAGGTCCTTACGAGCAGTACTTC. Full variable domain (remainder filled in from reference TRBV18 and TRBJ2-7): NAGVMQNPRHLVRRRGQEARLRCSPMKGHSHVYWYRQLPEEGLKFMVYLQKENIIDESGMPKERFSAEFPKEGPSILRIQQVVRGDSAAYFCASSPPLMSGPYEQYFGPGTRLTVT.